This TCR beta chain was sequenced during a study of T cells after yellow fever vaccination. Points from the study as a whole: Contaminating bulk clonotypes could be abundant in FACS-sorted repertoires. Most clones from primary vaccination resurfaced after the booster (approximately 95% CD4, 88% CD8).

This CDR3 has 13 amino acids. The V end lost 6 bases, the J end lost 5 bases, and 13 bases lay between the germline ends. Germline V gene sequence: CDR1 SGHAT, CDR2 FQNNGV. The authors made TCR cDNA by 5'RACE template switching, adding a universal primer site and UMIs. Each CDR3 protein gets one entry after TCRdb re-called the 5' RACE reads with MiXCR. The sample includes just over 25,000 distinct CDR3 sequences, around 5.5% of them seen just once. This clonotype was detected ten times or more. The clonotype comes from a man aged 25 to 45 who received the YFV17D yellow fever vaccine. The genes are TRBV11-2 and TRBJ2-5; a weak D match, TRBD1 (5 bases). Sample: PBMCs, either bulk or a sorted T-cell subset (CD4+, CD8+, memory, or dextramer-sorted; not recorded which), taken 15 days after the yellow fever booster vaccination. Written as DNA, the CDR3 is TGTGCCAGCAGTTATGAACCAGGGGAGACCCAGTACTTC. Residues: CASSYEPGETQYF.